The clone carrying this T cell receptor beta chain was observed a few times. The data stem from a study of blood T cells in healthy people across ages. Through a sample-barcoded 5' primer and a J-beta primer mix, a second PCR was run for roughly 7 to 12 cycles. TCRdb ran MiXCR on the 5' RACE reads and lists one entry per CDR3 protein. The sample lists 600,000 to 850,000 distinct CDR3 sequences; about 40% were seen once. J was trimmed by 3 bases and V by 2 bases; bases with no gene match: 4. Germline loops: CDR1 SGHTA, CDR2 FQGTGA. This CDR3 spans 15 amino acids. This chain connects TRBV7-3 to TRBJ2-3, with 8 bases aligning to TRBD1. The clonotype originates from a woman aged 60-70 years in good health. Sequencing was carried out using blood. The CDR3 loop reads CASSLDRTGTDTQYF. DNA of the CDR3: TGTGCCAGCAGCTTAGATAGGACAGGGACAGATACGCAGTATTTT.